These T cell receptor beta chains were read from a single sample in a study of cytomegalovirus exposure and HLA in healthy donors. Assay: immunoSEQ multiplex PCR; the TCRdb copy retains only in-frame clones and omits some. The sample has 95,000 to 110,000 clones; about 74% are singletons. Sequencing used PBMCs. These receptors originate from a woman aged 40-49 years in good health and CMV-seropositive. CDR3s include the opening cysteine and the closing phenylalanine or tryptophan. D genes are given only for firm matches. Clone size is not always given. Where it is, it says once, few, many or a class for expanded clones.

clone_size	v_call	j_call	d_call	cdr3_aa	cdr3_nt
.	TRBV6-5	TRBJ1-3	.	CASSTPGANTIYF	TGTGCCAGCAGTACCCCCGGAGCGAACACCATATATTTT
.	TRBV2	TRBJ2-4	TRBD1	CASSLGTGNIQYF	TGTGCCAGCAGTCTCGGGACAGGAAACATTCAGTACTTC
.	TRBV7-3	TRBJ2-3	TRBD1	CASSSTGGSGTDTQYF	TGTGCCAGCAGCTCAACAGGGGGAAGTGGCACAGATACGCAGTATTTT
.	TRBV4-2	TRBJ2-7	.	CASSQEAGISSYEQYF	TGTGCCAGCAGCCAAGAGGCAGGCATTTCCTCCTACGAGCAGTACTTC
.	TRBV9	TRBJ2-5	TRBD2	CASSVAIASGVSETQYF	TGTGCCAGCAGCGTAGCTATCGCCAGCGGGGTATCAGAGACCCAGTACTTC
.	TRBV7-2	TRBJ1-4	.	CASSFESWTNEKLFF	TGTGCCAGCAGCTTCGAGAGTTGGACTAATGAAAAACTGTTTTTT
.	TRBV28	TRBJ2-7	.	CATFSAYEQYF	TGTGCCACCTTTAGCGCCTACGAGCAGTACTTC
.	TRBV5-1	TRBJ2-7	.	CASSSSTWGGYNEQYF	TGCGCCAGCAGCTCCTCGACTTGGGGCGGATATAACGAGCAGTACTTC
.	TRBV19	TRBJ1-3	.	CASLPDISSGNTIYF	TGTGCCAGTCTACCGGACATAAGTTCTGGAAACACCATATATTTT
.	TRBV6-5	TRBJ1-2	TRBD1	CASRETGEGGYTF	TGTGCCAGCAGGGAGACAGGGGAGGGTGGCTACACCTTC
few	TRBV4-1	TRBJ2-1	.	CASSQNRGASYNEQFF	TGCGCCAGCAGCCAAAATCGGGGGGCCTCCTACAATGAGCAGTTCTTC
.	TRBV5-1	TRBJ1-2	TRBD1	CASSLGQGEEGYTF	TGCGCCAGCAGCTTGGGACAGGGAGAAGAAGGCTACACCTTC
few	TRBV19	TRBJ1-1	.	CASSISGIGAEAFF	TGTGCCAGTAGTATATCAGGGATCGGTGCTGAAGCTTTCTTT
.	TRBV4-1	TRBJ2-7	.	CASGPEPHYEQYF	TGCGCCAGCGGTCCGGAGCCCCACTACGAGCAGTACTTC
.	TRBV30	TRBJ1-6	.	CAWSVGGPLHF	TGTGCCTGGAGTGTTGGAGGCCCCCTCCACTTT
.	TRBV5-4	TRBJ2-3	.	CATQGIGTDTQYF	TGTGCCACACAGGGAATCGGCACAGATACGCAGTATTTT
.	TRBV7-8	TRBJ1-1	.	CASSSQKNTEAFF	TGTGCCAGCAGCTCACAGAAGAACACTGAAGCTTTCTTT
.	TRBV7-9	TRBJ1-4	TRBD1	CASSPMDRVSEKLFF	TGTGCCAGCAGCCCCATGGACAGGGTGAGCGAAAAACTGTTTTTT
.	TRBV7-6	TRBJ2-6	.	CASSSVPGTGANVLTF	TGTGCCAGCAGCTCGGTCCCAGGGACTGGGGCCAACGTCCTGACTTTC
.	TRBV4-1	TRBJ1-3	TRBD1	CASSQGPRAGGLNTIYF	TGCGCCAGCAGCCAAGGACCCAGGGCAGGGGGCTTGAACACCATATATTTT
.	TRBV30	TRBJ1-3	.	CAWNILAGSSGNTIYF	TGTGCCTGGAATATCTTGGCAGGGTCCTCTGGAAACACCATATATTTT
few	TRBV9	TRBJ2-1	TRBD2	CASSVTSGGDNEQFF	TGTGCCAGCAGCGTAACCAGCGGGGGGGACAATGAGCAGTTCTTC
.	TRBV29-1	TRBJ2-1	TRBD2	CSLIGVRGGAASYNEQFF	TGCAGCTTGATAGGGGTGCGCGGGGGTGCCGCCTCCTACAATGAGCAGTTCTTC
few	TRBV5-4	TRBJ1-6	TRBD1	CASSRTGYNSSPLHF	TGTGCCAGCAGCCGGACAGGGTATAACAGTTCACCCCTCCACTTT
.	TRBV5-6	TRBJ1-3	TRBD1	CASSLTGGFFGNTIYF	TGTGCCAGCAGCTTGACAGGGGGCTTTTTTGGAAACACCATATATTTT
few	TRBV4-1	TRBJ2-6	.	CASSRSSGANVLTF	TGCGCCAGCAGCCGCAGCTCTGGGGCCAACGTCCTGACTTTC
.	TRBV6-1	TRBJ1-4	.	CASIQGGWDEKLFF	TGTGCCAGCATTCAAGGAGGGTGGGATGAAAAACTGTTTTTT
.	TRBV27	TRBJ1-2	.	CASSFEQGTSYGYTF	TGTGCCAGCAGTTTCGAACAGGGAACCTCCTATGGCTACACCTTC
.	TRBV6-6	TRBJ2-3	TRBD2	CASSYSSGGANTQYF	TGTGCCAGCAGTTACTCAAGCGGGGGTGCGAATACGCAGTATTTT
once	TRBV7-9	TRBJ2-5	.	CASTPPRGGETQYF	TGTGCCAGCACCCCCCCCCGAGGAGGAGAGACCCAGTACTTC
few	TRBV30	TRBJ1-6	TRBD1	CAWSILRGRNSPLHF	TGTGCCTGGAGTATACTCAGGGGGCGGAATTCACCCCTCCACTTT
once	TRBV7-9	TRBJ2-5	.	CASSSRGAETQYF	TGTGCCAGCAGCTCACGAGGTGCAGAGACCCAGTACTTC
.	TRBV10-2	TRBJ1-2	TRBD1	CASTKDRAYGYTF	TGCGCCAGCACCAAGGACAGGGCGTATGGCTACACCTTC
few	TRBV13	TRBJ1-1	TRBD1	CASSYPTGVNTEAFF	TGTGCCAGCAGCTACCCGACAGGGGTGAACACTGAAGCTTTCTTT
.	TRBV27	TRBJ2-4	TRBD1	CASSHGQGDIQYF	TGTGCCAGCAGTCACGGACAGGGTGACATTCAGTACTTC
few	TRBV2	TRBJ1-4	.	CASTKNQGINEKLFF	TGTGCCAGCACCAAAAACCAGGGAATTAATGAAAAACTGTTTTTT
.	TRBV2	TRBJ1-5	.	CASSRDYSNQPQHF	TGTGCCAGCAGCCGCGACTATAGCAATCAGCCCCAGCATTTT
.	TRBV6-1	TRBJ2-7	TRBD1	CASRTLGQGSEQYF	TGTGCCAGCAGGACCTTGGGACAGGGGTCCGAGCAGTACTTC
.	TRBV5-1	TRBJ1-2	.	CASSLAGLDYGYTF	TGCGCCAGCAGCTTGGCGGGACTAGACTATGGCTACACCTTC
.	TRBV29-1	TRBJ1-2	.	CSVGQLNYGYTF	TGCAGCGTTGGACAGCTCAACTATGGCTACACCTTC
few	TRBV5-1	TRBJ2-1	.	CASKGGALNEQFF	TGCGCCAGCAAGGGGGGGGCCCTCAATGAGCAGTTCTTC
few	TRBV30	TRBJ1-2	.	CAWSVRGSATDIYGYTF	TGTGCCTGGAGTGTACGCGGATCGGCGACGGATATCTATGGCTACACCTTC
.	TRBV5-1	TRBJ1-3	TRBD1	CASSLMTGLSGNTIYF	TGCGCCAGCAGCTTAATGACAGGGCTCTCTGGAAACACCATATATTTT
.	TRBV27	TRBJ2-5	.	CASGYYSRRETQYF	TGTGCCAGCGGATACTATTCCCGGAGAGAGACCCAGTACTTC
.	TRBV9	TRBJ2-7	TRBD1	CASSATTGGFYEQYF	TGTGCCAGCAGCGCTACGACAGGGGGCTTTTACGAGCAGTACTTC
.	TRBV15	TRBJ1-1	.	CATSSPPGIWTEAFF	TGTGCCACCAGCAGCCCGCCAGGGATTTGGACTGAAGCTTTCTTT
.	TRBV27	TRBJ2-7	TRBD2	CASSSGGLPYEQYF	TGTGCCAGCTCTAGCGGGGGACTACCCTACGAGCAGTACTTC
.	TRBV18	TRBJ2-3	TRBD1	CASSQGQGARSTDTQYF	TGTGCCAGCTCCCAAGGACAGGGGGCGCGGAGCACAGATACGCAGTATTTT
.	TRBV20-1	TRBJ1-1	.	CSAPGPLEAFF	TGCAGTGCTCCCGGTCCACTTGAAGCTTTCTTT
.	TRBV5-1	TRBJ2-5	.	CASSLAGGEETQYF	TGCGCCAGCAGCTTGGCGGGGGGCGAAGAGACCCAGTACTTC
.	TRBV7-8	TRBJ1-1	TRBD1	CASSLRPGQGTTEAFF	TGTGCCAGCAGCTTACGCCCGGGACAGGGGACCACTGAAGCTTTCTTT
once	TRBV4-2	TRBJ2-1	TRBD2	CASSLQLAGQYNEQFF	TGTGCCAGCAGTCTTCAACTAGCGGGCCAATACAATGAGCAGTTCTTC
.	TRBV9	TRBJ1-4	.	CASSAQGTTNEKLFF	TGTGCCAGCAGCGCGCAGGGGACAACTAATGAAAAACTGTTTTTT
.	TRBV9	TRBJ1-2	TRBD1	CASSVGTGQANYGYTF	TGTGCCAGCAGCGTCGGGACAGGGCAAGCTAACTATGGCTACACCTTC
.	TRBV29-1	TRBJ1-1	.	CSVGTFDTEAFF	TGCAGCGTTGGGACATTTGACACTGAAGCTTTCTTT
.	TRBV6-5	TRBJ1-2	TRBD1	CASRSGQGTNYGYTF	TGTGCCAGCAGATCCGGACAGGGGACGAACTATGGCTACACCTTC